Detailed here is one TCR beta chain. In its sample, this clonotype was seen a few times. Its antigen has not been determined. Base qualities are missing; no much larger clone stands one base away. These data originate in a study of T-cell reconstitution after alpha-beta-depleted transplantation in children (dated by TCRdb to the mid-2010s). In the study overall: The study quantitatively tracked T-cell immune reconstitution after TCRalphabeta/CD19-depleted allogeneic hematopoietic cell transplantation in children using TCR repertoire profiling. Points the paper makes about the study in general: The frequencies of hyperexpanded clones fell over the following months, and after one year, T-cell counts and TCRbeta diversity were mostly attributed to newly produced T cells. In some patients, the high TCRbeta diversity seen at day 60 was put down to recipient T cells and intrathymic progenitors that had survived conditioning. The apparently early alphabetaT-cell count recovery about two months after transplant was reportedly dependent on only several hundred rapidly expanded clones derived from non-depleted graft cells.

The protocol used for the library was PCR. Reads for this sample came from an Illumina HiSeq 2500. TCR library preparation used molecular barcoding, with unique molecular identifiers applied to normalize quantification of the TCRbeta repertoire. TCRdb reanalyzed the raw reads on its own, using fastp at Q25 for trimming and MiXCR for clone calling, and kept in-frame beta chains. Here each entry gathers all rows of one CDR3 protein and keeps the most common genes and DNA. Here the sample has hundreds of thousands of distinct CDR3 sequences; approximately 14% occur a single time. The biggest ten clones account for 0.79% of the sample. V has 3 bases trimmed and J has 2 bases trimmed; junction bases matching no gene number 8. From the cysteine through the phenylalanine, the CDR3 covers 15 amino acids. Only CDR3 DNA is held: 45 bases, read in frame from base 1. In the germline V gene (reference sequence), CDR1 corresponds to DFQATT and CDR2 to SNEGSKA.

Read against the paper, the sample's treatment or condition label means: allogeneic hematopoietic cell transplantation with graft depleted of TCRalphabeta T cells and CD19 B cells. The transplant recipients were children given TCRalphabeta/CD19-depleted allogeneic hematopoietic cell grafts. This chain joins TRBV20-1 to TRBJ2-3, with 7 bases in between that match TRBD2. The starting material was PBMCs, obtained before TCRalphabeta/CD19-depleted stem cell transplant. This TCR derives from a girl aged 2 to 10 with congenital amegakaryocytic thrombocytopenia, due to receive a stem cell transplant. CDR3 protein: CSASFPSGTTDTQYF. The DNA is TGCAGTGCTAGTTTCCCGAGCGGGACCACAGATACGCAGTATTTT.